A single sample gave rise to the 22 T cell receptor beta chains below, sequenced in a study of regulatory T cells in long-lasting Graves disease. Time point denoted: persistent/refractory GD, antithyroid drugs over 5 years with positive TRAb. Scientists built the TCR library using RNA that was extracted from PBMCs. The authors built TCR beta libraries using iRepertoire HTBI primers and Arm-PCR of CDR3 regions. TCRdb used MiXCR to reprocess the multiplex PCR reads, holding one entry per CDR3 protein. The sample lists hundreds of thousands of distinct CDR3 sequences; 20% were seen once. The sample in question was peripheral blood mononuclear cells (PBMCs), obtained when the disease was refractory, from a patient treated with antithyroid drugs. The source is a female donor with Graves disease.

In its sample, this clonotype was seen many times. The chain couples TRBV25-1 to TRBJ1-6; 7 bases match TRBD1. CDR3 length equals 14 residues. With V trimmed by 4 bases and J by 8 bases, 5 bases remained unmatched. Germline V CDR1 and CDR2: MGHDK, SYGVNS. The DNA for the CDR3 is TGTGCCAGCAGTGTTCGGGACAGAGATTCACCCCTCCACTTT. Its translation is CASSVRDRDSPLHF.

This clonotype was counted a few times. V is TRBV4-1 and J is TRBJ1-4; TRBD1 is a possible D gene (6 bases). Germline V gene sequence: CDR1 MGHRA, CDR2 YSYEKL. Trimming shortened V by 4 bases and J by 14 bases, and 11 bases separated the two germline ends. This CDR3 is 11 amino acids long. CDR3 coding DNA: TGCGCCAGCAGCCGGGGGACACCTCTGTTTTTT. It codes for CASSRGTPLFF.

This clonotype was seen repeatedly, ten times or more. V gene TRBV3-1 combines with J gene TRBJ1-2; perhaps TRBD1 as D (5 bases). The CDR3 runs to 15 residues. Trimming cost V 6 bases and J 2 bases, with 16 bases left between them. Germline V CDR1 and CDR2: LGHDT, YNNKEL (reference sequence). CDR3 amino acids: CASRHRGAGNYGYTF. DNA of the CDR3: TGTGCCAGCAGGCATCGCGGGGCCGGGAACTATGGCTACACCTTC.

The chain couples TRBV20-1 to TRBJ2-1, with TRBD1 matching 8 bases. Germline values: CDR1 DFQATT, CDR2 SNEGSKA (reference sequence). After removal of 6 bases from V and 10 bases from J, the junction contained 5 bases not matched to a gene. The CDR3 sequence is 11 residues long. The CDR3: CSARQGREQFF. The CDR3 bases are TGCAGTGCAAGACAGGGGAGGGAGCAGTTCTTC.

Comments on this clonotype: One end of the junction does not line up with germline, which may come from a read error. The chain joins TRBV2 to TRBJ2-3; 8 nucleotides line up with TRBD2. Germline CDR1 SNHLY, CDR2 FYNNEI. This CDR3 spans 15 amino acids. The CDR3 DNA sequence: TGTGCCCGCAGCGACGGGACTAGTGGGGTCAATACGCAGTATTTT. It encodes CARSDGTSGVNTQYF.

This clonotype was counted once. This could be a read error, since a much larger clone is one nucleotide away. The chain combines TRBV28 with TRBJ2-6; D ambiguous. Germline V gene data show CDR1 as MDHEN and CDR2 as SYDVKM. The CDR3 runs 18 residues. CDR3 nucleotide sequence: TGTACCAGCAGTTTATTGGGCGTTGGCCGCTCTGGGGCCAACGTCCTGACTTTC. It specifies CTSSLLGVGRSGANVLTF. Full variable domain (outside the CDR3, taken from reference TRBV28 and TRBJ2-6): DVKVTQSSRYLVKRTGEKVFLECVQDMDHENMFWYRQDPGLGLRLIYFSYDVKMKEKGDIPEGYSVSREKKERFSLILESASTNQTSMYLCTSSLLGVGRSGANVLTFGAGSRLTVL.

This sequence joins TRBV5-1 and TRBJ1-1, with 8 bases identical to TRBD1. This CDR3 is 14 amino acids long. Germline V gives CDR1 SGHRS, CDR2 YFSETQ. With 7 bases clipped from V and 1 base from J, the junction kept 6 bases outside the gene matches. The CDR3, as DNA: TGCGCCAGCGGACAGGGTTCTGGGAACACTGAAGCTTTCTTT. Translation: CASGQGSGNTEAFF. The full variable domain, with the rest looked up from reference TRBV5-1 and TRBJ1-1, is KAGVTQTPRYLIKTRGQQVTLSCSPISGHRSVSWYQQTPGQGLQFLFEYFSETQRNKGNFPGRFSGRQFSNSRSEMNVSTLELGDSALYLCASGQGSGNTEAFFGQGTRLTVV.

This clonotype was counted ten times or more. The genes are TRBV29-1 and TRBJ1-2; no clear D gene. Trimming removed 3 bases at V and 7 bases at J, with 12 bases between. The germline V gene has CDR1 SQVTM and CDR2 ANQGSEA. There are 12 residues in the CDR3. The CDR3 coding sequence is TGCAGCGTTGATCTCAGGCTTAGTGGCTACACCTTC. Protein: CSVDLRLSGYTF. Full variable domain (remainder filled in from reference TRBV29-1 and TRBJ1-2): SAVISQKPSRDICQRGTSLTIQCQVDSQVTMMFWYRQQPGQSLTLIATANQGSEATYESGFVIDKFPISRPNLTFSTLTVSNMSPEDSSIYLCSVDLRLSGYTFGSGTRLTVV.

In regard to this clonotype: A much larger clonotype is one base distant, so this may be a read error. The chain employs TRBV6-2 or TRBV6-3 and TRBJ2-4; either TRBD1 or TRBD2 may supply D (5 bases each). The germline CDR1 and CDR2 sequences are MNHEY and SVGEGT. This CDR3 spans 12 amino acids. The CDR3 bases are TGTGCCAGCGGTTACGGGGACCCCATTCAGTACTTC. This codes for CASGYGDPIQYF.

This clonotype was recorded only once. One junction end does not reproduce the germline sequence, and a read error may be involved. This rearrangement joins TRBV20-1 to TRBJ1-2, with 9 bases that match TRBD1. CDR1 is DFQATT and CDR2 is SNEGSKA in the germline V gene (reference sequence). This CDR3 has 12 amino acids. The CDR3 bases are TGCAGTTTCCTTCCGGGACAGGGCAGGACACACTTC. It yields the protein CSFLPGQGRTHF.

This clonotype has just a few counts. V gene TRBV9 combines with J gene TRBJ1-2, with TRBD1 matching 8 bases. This CDR3 region has 15 residues. Unmatched junction bases numbered 7, after V lost 3 bases and J lost 3 bases. Germline V gene sequence: CDR1 SGDLS, CDR2 YYNGEE. CDR3 residues: CASSAGQGGDYGYTF. The CDR3 DNA reads TGTGCCAGCAGCGCCGGACAGGGCGGCGACTATGGCTACACCTTC.

The J gene is TRBJ1-4, the V gene TRBV6-5; tentatively, D is TRBD1 (6 bases). CDR1 is MNHEY and CDR2 is SVGAGI in the germline V gene. The CDR3 runs 20 residues. The V gene lost 2 bases and the J gene lost 1 base, with 23 bases spanning the gap. This chain's CDR3 is CASSYVTPTLGAQTNEKLFF. The DNA for the CDR3 is TGTGCCAGCAGTTACGTGACTCCTACCCTGGGGGCCCAAACTAATGAAAAACTGTTTTTT.

Only one count was recorded for this clonotype. One junction end does not reproduce the germline sequence, and a read error may be involved. J is TRBJ2-1 and V is TRBV6-2 or TRBV6-3; 11 bases map to TRBD1. The CDR3 is made up of 14 amino acids. Germline CDR1 and CDR2: MNHEY and SVGEGT. CDR3 region: CASSLRTGGDFKIF. CDR3 coding DNA: TGTGCCAGCAGTCTTCGGACAGGGGGCGATTTTAAGATCTTC.

This clonotype was observed many times. The rearrangement links TRBV7-8 to TRBJ1-4, with 7 positions matching TRBD1. Germline lookup yields CDR1 SGHVS and CDR2 FQNEAQ. The CDR3 spans 14 residues. V lost 5 bases to trimming and J lost 6 bases; unmatched junction nucleotides: 6. The CDR3 DNA reads TGTGCCAGCAGCGAAGACAGGGACCATGAAAAACTGTTTTTT. It translates to CASSEDRDHEKLFF. The whole variable domain, filled in from reference TRBV7-8 and TRBJ1-4, reads GAGVSQSPRYKVAKRGQDVALRCDPISGHVSLFWYQQALGQGPEFLTYFQNEAQLDKSGLPSDRFFAERPEGSVSTLKIQRTQQEDSAVYLCASSEDRDHEKLFFGSGTQLSVL.

This clonotype was detected ten times or more. The J gene is TRBJ2-7, the V gene TRBV28, with D perhaps TRBD2 (6 bases). This CDR3 spans 15 amino acids. Per the germline V gene, CDR1 is MDHEN and CDR2 is SYDVKM. Trimming shortened V by 10 bases and J by 7 bases, and 26 bases separated the two germline ends. The CDR3 DNA reads as TGTGCCACAACTCCGGGGACTGCAGGATGGGAGGAGCAGTACTTC. Amino acid sequence: CATTPGTAGWEEQYF.

This chain connects TRBV7-8 to TRBJ1-2; unclear D gene. The CDR3 runs 13 residues. V lost 2 bases and J 4 bases, leaving 8 bases between the germline ends. Germline values: CDR1 SGHVS, CDR2 FQNEAQ. In nucleotides, the CDR3 is TGTGCCAGCAGCTTACAGACACCCTATGGCTACACCTTC. Amino acids: CASSLQTPYGYTF.

V and J are TRBV4-2 and TRBJ1-6, with TRBD1 as a possible D gene (5 bases). The CDR3 covers 15 residues. The V end was cut by 1 base, the J end by 14 bases, with 18 bases between. CDR1 is LGHNA and CDR2 is YNFKEQ in the germline V gene. The CDR3 bases are TGTGCCAGCAGCCAAGCGGCCAGAAACGGGGCGGCCCTCCACTTT. Its protein product is CASSQAARNGAALHF.

This clonotype came up many times. The chain uses TRBV9 and TRBJ2-7, with D possibly matching TRBD2 (6 bases). Germline-derived CDR1 and CDR2 are SGDLS and YYNGEE. The CDR3 consists of 13 residues. V was shortened by 4 bases and J by 6 bases, with 14 bases between the two germline ends. CDR3 protein: CASSSGLSAEQYF. Here the CDR3 DNA reads TGTGCCAGCAGCTCGGGACTGTCTGCCGAGCAGTACTTC.

This clonotype was seen a handful of times. J is TRBJ1-2 and V is TRBV19; D remains unclear. This CDR3 region has 14 residues. The germline V and J ends were trimmed by 6 bases and 0 bases, with 11 bases remaining between them. CDR1 and CDR2 from the germline V gene are LNHDA and SQIVND (reference sequence). The CDR3 spells CASRPAEANYGYTF. In DNA form, the CDR3 reads TGTGCCAGTAGACCGGCCGAAGCTAACTATGGCTACACCTTC.

The chain joins TRBV20-1 to TRBJ1-2; D possibly corresponds to TRBD1 (6 bases). Germline CDR1 is DFQATT and CDR2 is SNEGSKA (reference sequence). V lost 7 bases and J lost 0, with 12 bases in between. This CDR3 has 13 residues. The CDR3 nucleotides read TGCAGTGTCACGACAGGAACTAACTATGGCTACACCTTC. Its translation is CSVTTGTNYGYTF.

This clonotype was seen repeatedly, ten times or more. The chain employs TRBV6-1 and TRBJ1-4; tentatively, D is TRBD1 (5 bases). Germline V CDR1 and CDR2: MNHNS, SASEGT. The CDR3 has 12 residues. Trimming took off 5 bases at V and 14 bases at J, with 15 bases between the two ends. The CDR3 DNA reads as TGTGCCAGCAGTCCCTGGGGCCGAAAGCTGTTTTTT. Translated, it gives CASSPWGRKLFF.

The V gene is TRBV5-1, the J gene TRBJ2-3, with 10 positions matching TRBD1. The CDR3 has 16 amino acids. J was trimmed by 1 base and V by 4 bases; bases with no gene match: 6. Germline CDR1 is SGHRS and CDR2 is YFSETQ. The CDR3 region has the DNA TGCGCCAGCAGCGTAATGGGGACAGGGGGCACAGATACGCAGTATTTT. Its translation is CASSVMGTGGTDTQYF.